Listed below are T cell receptor beta chains from one sample, sequenced in a study of blood T cell repertoires in COVID-19. Sequenced by immunoSEQ multiplex PCR; TCRdb stores in-frame clones only, minus some. The sample carries roughly 250,000 clones, around 82% recorded once. The sample was peripheral blood. These receptors were obtained from a man in his forties or fifties with active or convalescent COVID-19. Both conserved end residues are part of each CDR3. A D gene is named only where the DNA matches it firmly. Clone size, where shown, is once, few, many, or a class for clones that have expanded.

length: 15
D: NA
J: TRBJ1-3
size: NA
V: TRBV7-6
CDR3: CASSDSTLSRNTIYF
DNA: TGTGCCAGCAGCGACTCGACCTTGAGCCGAAACACCATATATTTT

length: 15
D: NA
J: TRBJ1-1
size: medium-sized
V: TRBV18
CDR3: CASSPILQGNTEAFF
DNA: TGTGCCAGCTCACCGATTTTGCAGGGGAACACTGAAGCTTTCTTT

length: 15
D: TRBD1
J: TRBJ1-2
size: NA
V: TRBV9
CDR3: CASSVGTGGGRGYTF
DNA: TGTGCCAGCAGCGTAGGGACAGGGGGAGGAAGAGGCTACACCTTC

length: 13
D: NA
J: TRBJ1-2
size: NA
V: TRBV30
CDR3: CAWHLGWSGGYTF
DNA: TGTGCCTGGCATCTCGGATGGTCGGGGGGCTACACCTTC

length: 16
D: NA
J: TRBJ1-2
size: NA
V: TRBV7-9
CDR3: CASSGGGVVINYGYTF
DNA: TGTGCCAGCAGCGGCGGGGGAGTAGTAATCAACTATGGCTACACCTTC

length: 14
D: NA
J: TRBJ2-7
size: NA
V: TRBV5-1
CDR3: CASSLEGASGEQYF
DNA: TGCGCCAGCAGCTTGGAAGGGGCGAGTGGAGAGCAGTACTTC

length: 13
D: NA
J: TRBJ2-3
size: NA
V: TRBV2
CDR3: CASSVYNTDTQYF
DNA: TGTGCCAGCAGTGTTTATAACACAGATACGCAGTATTTT

length: 14
D: TRBD1
J: TRBJ1-1
size: NA
V: TRBV11-3
CDR3: CASSPGQGNTEAFF
DNA: TGTGCCAGCAGCCCCGGACAGGGGAACACTGAAGCTTTCTTT

length: 15
D: NA
J: TRBJ2-7
size: once
V: TRBV7-2
CDR3: CASSSTGSLGYEQYF
DNA: TGTGCCAGCAGCTCCACCGGGTCATTGGGCTACGAGCAGTACTTC

length: 12
D: TRBD1
J: TRBJ1-1
size: NA
V: TRBV11-2
CDR3: CASSLGTGGPFF
DNA: TGTGCCAGCAGCTTGGGGACAGGGGGCCCTTTCTTT

length: 14
D: TRBD1
J: TRBJ1-2
size: NA
V: TRBV28
CDR3: CASTTTGGGYGYTF
DNA: TGTGCCAGCACCACTACAGGGGGCGGCTATGGCTACACCTTC

length: 14
D: NA
J: TRBJ2-1
size: NA
V: TRBV5-4
CDR3: CASSLDSESNEQFF
DNA: TGTGCCAGCAGCTTAGACAGCGAGAGCAATGAGCAGTTCTTC

length: 17
D: NA
J: TRBJ2-1
size: NA
V: TRBV3-1/TRBV3-2
CDR3: CASSQEGGGAYYNEQFF
DNA: TGTGCCAGCAGCCAAGAGGGAGGGGGGGCGTACTACAATGAGCAGTTCTTC

length: 14
D: NA
J: TRBJ1-4
size: few
V: TRBV19
CDR3: CASSILATNEKLFF
DNA: TGTGCCAGTAGTATCCTCGCAACTAATGAAAAACTGTTTTTT

length: 15
D: NA
J: TRBJ1-5
size: NA
V: TRBV5-5
CDR3: CASSLRGGSNQPQHF
DNA: TGTGCCAGCAGCTTAAGGGGAGGGAGCAATCAGCCCCAGCATTTT

length: 15
D: TRBD2
J: TRBJ2-3
size: once
V: TRBV4-1
CDR3: CASSLLAGRADTQYF
DNA: TGCGCCAGCAGTCTGCTAGCGGGTAGGGCAGATACGCAGTATTTT

length: 15
D: NA
J: TRBJ1-6
size: NA
V: TRBV28
CDR3: CASSTAQGNNSPLHF
DNA: TGTGCCAGCAGTACAGCACAGGGAAATAATTCACCCCTCCACTTT

length: 15
D: NA
J: TRBJ2-1
size: NA
V: TRBV18
CDR3: CASGLGGHPGSEQFF
DNA: TGTGCCAGCGGGTTAGGGGGACACCCCGGCAGTGAGCAGTTCTTC

length: 14
D: TRBD2
J: TRBJ2-5
size: many
V: TRBV5-4
CDR3: CASSPSGDPETQYF
DNA: TGTGCCAGCAGCCCAAGCGGGGATCCGGAGACCCAGTACTTC

length: 15
D: NA
J: TRBJ1-2
size: NA
V: TRBV15
CDR3: CATSRESDRSYGYTF
DNA: TGTGCCACCAGCAGAGAGTCCGACAGGAGCTATGGCTACACCTTC

length: 15
D: TRBD1
J: TRBJ1-2
size: NA
V: TRBV30
CDR3: CAWRAYRGGRRGYTF
DNA: TGTGCCTGGAGAGCGTACAGGGGGGGCCGGAGGGGCTACACCTTC

length: 15
D: TRBD2
J: TRBJ2-5
size: NA
V: TRBV30
CDR3: CAWSPGLGGEETQYF
DNA: TGTGCCTGGAGTCCCGGCTTGGGGGGGGAAGAGACCCAGTACTTC

length: 15
D: TRBD1
J: TRBJ1-2
size: NA
V: TRBV4-3
CDR3: CASSQTGTGGRGYTF
DNA: TGCGCCAGCAGCCAAACCGGGACAGGGGGAAGGGGCTACACCTTC

length: 15
D: TRBD1
J: TRBJ2-7
size: NA
V: TRBV4-3
CDR3: CASSQDRGTLPEQYF
DNA: TGCGCCAGCAGCCAAGACAGGGGGACCCTCCCCGAGCAGTACTTC

length: 15
D: TRBD2
J: TRBJ2-3
size: once
V: TRBV18
CDR3: CASSPGTSGTDTQYF
DNA: TGTGCCAGCTCACCAGGAACTAGCGGCACAGATACGCAGTATTTT

length: 14
D: TRBD2
J: TRBJ2-1
size: NA
V: TRBV2
CDR3: CASSEALGLIEQFF
DNA: TGTGCCAGCAGTGAAGCCCTGGGACTAATTGAGCAGTTCTTC

length: 16
D: TRBD1
J: TRBJ1-1
size: NA
V: TRBV5-1
CDR3: CASSLGDTGGYTEAFF
DNA: TGCGCCAGCAGCTTGGGGGACACAGGGGGCTACACTGAAGCTTTCTTT

length: 17
D: TRBD1
J: TRBJ2-7
size: NA
V: TRBV5-1
CDR3: CASSLTSIGTGTYEQYF
DNA: TGCGCCAGCAGCTTGACATCGATCGGGACAGGGACATACGAGCAGTACTTC